This TCR beta chain was sequenced during a study of CD8+ T cells in alopecia areata. Looking at the study overall: Twice daily, treated patients received 5 to 10 mg of oral tofacitinib.

V was shortened by 1 base and J by 2 bases, with 11 bases between the two germline ends. The CDR3 sequence is 15 residues long. Germline CDR1 KGHSH, CDR2 LQKENI. As the sequencing template, cDNA was produced by extracting RNA and reverse transcribing it. Clones were read by immunoSEQ multiplex PCR, and TCRdb kept only the in-frame ones, dropping some. Here the sample spans about 180,000 clones, just over 65% being singletons. Worth noting for this clone: No antigen is known for it.

Study findings and constraints: It was lesional scalp, especially alopecia totalis/universalis, that showed higher clonality than normal scalp. The study also sequences resident alphabeta T cells of normal skin in scalp samples.

From PBMCs, CD4+ and CD8+ T cells were sorted. The sequence was obtained from a human donor with alopecia areata. The chain employs TRBV18 and TRBJ2-5; weak D call: TRBD1 (5 bases). The sample here was CD8+ T cells sorted from blood, taken at week 0. CDR3 DNA sequence: TGTGCCAGCTCACCACTGGACACGGATCAAGAGACCCAGTACTTC. As protein: CASSPLDTDQETQYF.